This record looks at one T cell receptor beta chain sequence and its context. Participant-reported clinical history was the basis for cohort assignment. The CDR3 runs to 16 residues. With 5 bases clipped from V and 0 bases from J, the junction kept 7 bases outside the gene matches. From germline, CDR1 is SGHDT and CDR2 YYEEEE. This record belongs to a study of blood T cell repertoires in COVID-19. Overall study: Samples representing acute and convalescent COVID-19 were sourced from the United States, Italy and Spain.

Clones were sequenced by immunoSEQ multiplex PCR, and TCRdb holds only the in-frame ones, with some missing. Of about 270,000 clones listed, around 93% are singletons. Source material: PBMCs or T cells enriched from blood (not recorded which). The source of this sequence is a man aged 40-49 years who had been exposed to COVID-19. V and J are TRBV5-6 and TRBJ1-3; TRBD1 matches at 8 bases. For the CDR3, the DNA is TGTGCCAGCAGTCGACAGGGGTTAAGCTCTGGAAACACCATATATTTT. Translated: CASSRQGLSSGNTIYF.